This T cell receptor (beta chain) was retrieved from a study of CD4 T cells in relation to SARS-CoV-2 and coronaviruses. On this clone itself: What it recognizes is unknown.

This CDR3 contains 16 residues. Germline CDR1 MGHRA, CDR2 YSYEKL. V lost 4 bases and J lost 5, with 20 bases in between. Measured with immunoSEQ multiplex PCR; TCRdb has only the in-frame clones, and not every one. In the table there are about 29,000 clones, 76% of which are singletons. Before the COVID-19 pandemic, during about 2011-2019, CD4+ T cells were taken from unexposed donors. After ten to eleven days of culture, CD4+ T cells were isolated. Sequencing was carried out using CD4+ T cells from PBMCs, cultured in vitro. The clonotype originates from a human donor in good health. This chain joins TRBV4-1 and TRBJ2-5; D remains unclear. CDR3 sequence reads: CASSPLTRSPRETQYF. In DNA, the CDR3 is TGCGCCAGCAGCCCCCTGACTCGCTCCCCTAGGGAGACCCAGTACTTC.